One sample yielded the 23 T cell receptor beta chains listed below, sequenced in a study of cytomegalovirus exposure and HLA in healthy donors. A multiplex PCR was run with 60 Vbeta primers and 13 Jbeta primers. Libraries were prepared by immunoSEQ multiplex PCR; TCRdb keeps only in-frame clonotypes and omits some of them. The data show about 80,000 clones, nearly 80% seen once. Sequencing was carried out using PBMCs. The receptors originated from a woman between 50 and 59 years old in good health and CMV-seropositive.

V gene TRBV7-8 combines with J gene TRBJ2-7, with TRBD2 matching over 9 bases. The CDR3 length is 16 residues. The V gene end was trimmed by 6 bases and the J gene end by 4 bases; junction bases not matched to a gene: 13. CDR1 and CDR2 (germline): SGHVS, FQNEAQ. The CDR3 here is CASSHYVAGGPYEQYV. The CDR3 coding sequence is TGTGCCAGCAGTCATTACGTCGCGGGAGGGCCATACGAGCAGTACGTC.

J is TRBJ2-3 and V is TRBV10-3, with a tentative D call TRBD2 (5 bases). V lost 8 bases and J lost 6, with 12 bases in between. Germline-derived CDR1 and CDR2 are ENHRY and SYGVKD. This CDR3 has 12 residues. CDR3 protein: CAIAESSDTQYF. CDR3 coding DNA: TGTGCCATCGCTGAATCTAGCGATACGCAGTATTTT.

The V call is TRBV10-2, the J call TRBJ2-1, with 7 bases identical to TRBD1. J gave up 9 bases and V 3 bases, and 8 bases lay outside the gene matches. Germline V gene data show CDR1 as WSHSY and CDR2 as SAAADI. The CDR3 has 14 residues. The CDR3 loop reads CASSEPWTGPEQFF. The CDR3 bases are TGCGCCAGCAGTGAACCCTGGACAGGTCCTGAGCAGTTCTTC.

The rearrangement joins TRBV5-1 to TRBJ2-1, with 14 bases that match TRBD2. The germline V gene encodes CDR1 SGHRS and CDR2 YFSETQ. The CDR3 extends over 15 amino acids. After removal of 4 bases from V and 7 bases from J, the junction contained 4 bases not matched to a gene. CDR3 protein: CASSRRTSGGNEQFF. DNA for the CDR3: TGCGCCAGCAGCCGACGGACTAGCGGGGGGAATGAGCAGTTCTTC.

This clone was seen a handful of times. The V and J genes are TRBV7-2 and TRBJ2-3; 7 bases are shared with TRBD2. The CDR3 consists of 19 residues. Germline-derived CDR1 and CDR2 are SGHTA and FQGNSA. The trim removed 5 bases at V and 1 base at J, leaving 18 bases unmatched. CDR3 sequence reads: CASSTRGGLPGRGTDTQYF. In DNA form, the CDR3 reads TGTGCCAGCAGCACCCGCGGGGGACTACCGGGGAGGGGCACAGATACGCAGTATTTT.

The rearrangement joins TRBV5-1 to TRBJ2-5; 10 bases line up with TRBD2. The CDR3 spans 14 residues. The V gene's germline CDR1 is SGHRS and CDR2 YFSETQ. V trimming: 2 bases; J trimming: 2 bases; junction bases outside the gene matches: 0. The chain's CDR3 is CASSLAGGQETQYF. The DNA for the CDR3 is TGCGCCAGCAGCTTAGCGGGGGGGCAAGAGACCCAGTACTTC.

The chain employs TRBV11-2 and TRBJ2-1, with 7 bases identical to TRBD2. This CDR3 region has 14 residues. CDR1 SGHAT and CDR2 FQNNGV come from the germline V gene. V was clipped by 3 bases and J by 2 bases; unmatched bases: 1. CDR3 coding DNA: TGTGCCAGCAGCTTGAGCGGGACCTACAATGAGCAGTTCTTC. Amino acid sequence: CASSLSGTYNEQFF.

The chain links TRBV19 to TRBJ1-1; D gene ambiguous. Trimming took 3 bases from V and 1 from J, leaving 12 bases between them. Per the germline V gene, CDR1 is LNHDA and CDR2 is SQIVND (reference sequence). CDR3 length equals 15 residues. The CDR3 bases are TGTGCCAGTAGTATGGGCGCCCGCCAGAACACTGAAGCTTTCTTT. This codes for CASSMGARQNTEAFF.

The chain recombines TRBV18 with TRBJ1-1, with D possibly TRBD1 on 6 matching bases. Per germline, CDR1 KGHSH and CDR2 LQKENI. The CDR3 extends over 13 amino acids. V dropped 8 bases and J dropped 0 bases, with 10 bases sitting between them. Here the CDR3 reads CASLGQLNTEAFF. CDR3 DNA: TGTGCCAGCCTCGGACAGTTGAACACTGAAGCTTTCTTT.

The chain has TRBV21-1 and TRBJ2-5; the table calls TRBD2, which could not be checked here. TRBV21-1 is shown as a pseudogene. The CDR3 runs to 17 residues. The CDR3 is CASSKLILAGPLYTQYF. Written as DNA, the CDR3 is TGTGCCAGCAGCAAATTGATCCTAGCAGGACCGCTGTACACCCAGTACTTC.

The chain is built from TRBV4-1 and TRBJ2-7; 7 bases agree with TRBD1. V shed 5 bases, J shed 3 bases, and the junction held 7 bases outside the gene matches. Germline-derived CDR1 and CDR2 are MGHRA and YSYEKL. The CDR3 totals 14 residues. The CDR3 bases are TGCGCCAGCAGCACGGGACAGACAGGCTACGAGCAGTACTTC. Translating gives CASSTGQTGYEQYF.

The chain carries TRBV6-4 and TRBJ2-7, with 9 bases matching TRBD2. V was pared by 6 bases and J by 3 bases, with 18 bases of the junction left unmatched. The CDR3 covers 18 residues. Per the germline V gene, CDR1 is MRHNA and CDR2 is SNTAGT. The CDR3 here is CASSGWASGTTCRYEQYF. For the CDR3, the DNA is TGTGCCAGCAGCGGGTGGGCTAGCGGGACCACCTGCCGCTACGAGCAGTACTTC.

The J gene is TRBJ1-2, the V gene TRBV6-5, with 7 positions matching TRBD1. With 0 bases clipped from V and 1 base from J, the junction kept 2 bases outside the gene matches. There are 15 residues in the CDR3. In germline, CDR1 is MNHEY, CDR2 SVGAGI. CDR3: CASSYSRGLNYGYTF. The CDR3 region has the DNA TGTGCCAGCAGTTACTCTAGGGGGCTTAACTATGGCTACACCTTC.

The chain uses TRBV6-5 and TRBJ1-4; tentative D call: TRBD1 (6 bases). Germline V CDR1 and CDR2: MNHEY, SVGAGI. The CDR3 covers 14 residues. V lost 5 bases and J 4 bases, leaving 11 bases between the germline ends. CDR3 sequence: CASSVQGYNEKLFF. The CDR3 bases are TGTGCCAGCAGTGTACAGGGATATAATGAAAAACTGTTTTTT.

The chain couples TRBV10-2 to TRBJ1-2, with D maybe TRBD1 (6 bases). Germline lookup yields CDR1 WSHSY and CDR2 SAAADI. V lost 0 bases, J lost 4 bases, and 12 bases lay in between. The CDR3 is made up of 15 amino acids. As DNA, the CDR3 is TGCGCCAGCAGTGAGTCGGGCAGGACAGCCTATGGCTACACCTTC. This encodes CASSESGRTAYGYTF.

The chain carries TRBV5-1 and TRBJ2-3, with D possibly TRBD1 on 6 matching bases. V lost 6 bases and J lost 0, with 11 bases in between. The CDR3 totals 14 residues. Per germline, CDR1 SGHRS and CDR2 YFSETQ. The CDR3 sequence is CASNRDTSTDTQYF. DNA of the CDR3: TGCGCCAGCAACAGGGATACTAGCACAGATACGCAGTATTTT.

The rearrangement uses TRBV29-1 and TRBJ1-1, with 8 bases lining up with TRBD1. V shed 4 bases, J shed 0 bases, and the junction held 4 bases outside the gene matches. CDR1 is SQVTM and CDR2 is ANQGSEA in the germline V gene. The CDR3 length is 14 residues. CDR3 residues: CSVGYRGLNTEAFF. In DNA form, the CDR3 reads TGCAGCGTTGGTTACAGGGGGTTGAACACTGAAGCTTTCTTT.

This clone was counted between two and nine times. V usage is TRBV10-3 and J usage is TRBJ2-7, with 11 bases lining up with TRBD2. CDR1 is ENHRY, CDR2 SYGVKD, per germline. After removal of 5 bases from V and 3 bases from J, the junction contained 3 bases not matched to a gene. The CDR3 is made up of 14 amino acids. CDR3 DNA sequence: TGTGCCATCAGTACTAGCGGGAGCCACTACGAGCAGTACTTC. Translated, it gives CAISTSGSHYEQYF.

CDR3 coding DNA: TGTGCCAGCAGCATAAAGACTAGCGGGAGGGAGATTTACGAGCAGTACGTC. Translated, it gives CASSIKTSGREIYEQYV. This sequence joins TRBV21-1 and TRBJ2-7; the listed D gene, TRBD2, was not tested against the DNA. TRBV21-1 is a recognized pseudogene. The CDR3 loop spans 17 amino acids.

The rearrangement joins TRBV27 to TRBJ1-2; D call uncertain. Germline V CDR1 and CDR2: MNHEY, SMNVEV (reference sequence). The CDR3 totals 16 residues. V lost 2 bases, J lost 5 bases, and 18 bases lay in between. CDR3 bases: TGTGCCAGCAGTTTAACGTCGCCAGGAAATGATTATGGCTACACCTTC. Its protein is CASSLTSPGNDYGYTF.

V usage is TRBV6-1 and J usage is TRBJ1-5, with TRBD1 identical over 10 bases. Germline CDR1 is MNHNS and CDR2 is SASEGT. The CDR3 consists of 14 residues. V was clipped by 6 bases and J by 7 bases; unmatched bases: 6. The CDR3 is CASRGQGFRQPQHF. The CDR3, as DNA: TGTGCCAGCAGGGGACAGGGGTTCCGACAGCCCCAGCATTTT.

This sequence joins TRBV4-1 and TRBJ2-5; the D is unclear. V lost 4 bases, J lost 1 base, and 7 bases lay in between. This CDR3 has 13 amino acids. From germline, CDR1 is MGHRA and CDR2 YSYEKL. The CDR3 sequence: CASSLRFQETQYF. The CDR3 DNA sequence: TGCGCCAGCAGCCTCCGTTTCCAAGAGACCCAGTACTTC.

This clone was seen a handful of times. Other DNA sequences from this sample encode an identical CDR3 as well. This chain links TRBV5-1 with TRBJ2-5, with 7 bases lining up with TRBD1. In germline, CDR1 is SGHRS, CDR2 YFSETQ. The junction had 3 bases not matched to a gene; V was cut back by 2 bases and J by 2 bases. The CDR3 has 14 amino acids. The CDR3 nucleotides are TGCGCCAGCAGCTTAGGGGGCGTACAAGAGACCCAGTACTTC. Residues: CASSLGGVQETQYF.